These T cell receptor beta chains were read from a single sample in a study of T cells in localized non-small cell lung cancer. The repertoire was sequenced with immunoSEQ multiplex PCR; TCRdb's copy has only in-frame clones and lacks some. The sample shows roughly 30,000 clones, roughly 90% of them seen only once. This specimen was peripheral blood, taken before any cancer treatment. The receptors originated from a woman aged 40-75 years with stage I lung adenocarcinoma. CDR3s include the opening cysteine and the closing phenylalanine or tryptophan. A D gene is named only where the DNA matches it firmly. Only part of the rows carry a size: once, few, many, or a class if the clone is expanded.

TRBJ1-1 | TRBV5-1 | . | . | CASSLEANTEAFF | TGCGCCAGCAGCTTGGAAGCAAACACTGAAGCTTTCTTT
TRBJ1-4 | TRBV6-1 | . | . | CASSEQNNEKLFF | TGTGCCAGCAGTGAACAGAATAATGAAAAACTGTTTTTT
TRBJ1-1 | TRBV14 | . | . | CASSQSNTEAFF | TGTGCCAGCAGCCAGTCGAACACTGAAGCTTTCTTT
TRBJ1-5 | TRBV10-3 | TRBD1 | . | CAISESLTGGIGGNQPQHF | TGTGCCATCAGTGAGTCTCTTACAGGGGGTATTGGCGGCAATCAGCCCCAGCATTTT
TRBJ1-1 | TRBV27 | TRBD1 | . | CASSLRTGGSKNTEAFF | TGTGCCAGCAGTCTAAGGACAGGGGGATCGAAGAACACTGAAGCTTTCTTT
TRBJ1-1 | TRBV18 | TRBD1 | medium-sized | CASSLTGRAFF | TGTGCCAGCTCGCTGACAGGGCGAGCTTTCTTT
TRBJ2-7 | TRBV12-5 | . | . | CASYAESYEQYF | TGTGCTAGTTACGCAGAGTCCTACGAGCAGTACTTC
TRBJ2-7 | TRBV7-2 | TRBD2 | . | CASSFFGGAGYEQYF | TGTGCCAGCAGCTTCTTCGGGGGGGCCGGTTACGAGCAGTACTTC
TRBJ2-3 | TRBV19 | TRBD1 | . | CASRGQSTDTQYF | TGTGCCAGTAGGGGACAGAGCACAGATACGCAGTATTTT
TRBJ2-1 | TRBV5-6 | TRBD2 | . | CASSLAPAGGGAKFF | TGTGCCAGCAGCTTGGCCCCGGCGGGCGGGGGGGCCAAGTTCTTC
TRBJ1-4 | TRBV6-6 | . | few | CASSPRRATNEKLFF | TGTGCCAGCAGTCCCCGCCGGGCAACTAATGAAAAACTGTTTTTT
TRBJ2-3 | TRBV7-9 | . | . | CASSLVQGTRDTQYF | TGTGCCAGCAGCTTAGTTCAGGGAACCCGGGATACGCAGTATTTT
TRBJ2-1 | TRBV6-6 | TRBD2 | . | CASSWTSDTYNEQFF | TGTGCCAGCAGCTGGACTAGCGACACCTACAATGAGCAGTTCTTC
TRBJ2-7 | TRBV7-9 | TRBD1 | . | CASSPGTGGYEQYF | TGTGCCAGCAGCCCCGGGACAGGGGGATACGAGCAGTACTTC
TRBJ1-5 | TRBV5-6 | . | . | CASSGLGGRGNQPQHF | TGTGCCAGCAGCGGGTTAGGAGGTAGGGGCAATCAGCCCCAGCATTTT
TRBJ1-2 | TRBV5-5 | . | . | CASSSDSSVSNYGYTF | TGTGCCAGCAGCTCCGACTCCAGTGTCTCTAACTATGGCTACACCTTC
TRBJ2-5 | TRBV7-6 | TRBD1 | . | CASSLRQGLEQETQYF | TGTGCCAGCAGCCTCCGACAGGGTCTGGAGCAAGAGACCCAGTACTTC
TRBJ2-3 | TRBV7-2 | TRBD2 | . | CASSLNRGGPDTQYF | TGTGCCAGCAGCTTAAACCGGGGGGGCCCAGATACGCAGTATTTT
TRBJ1-1 | TRBV7-2 | . | . | CASSYGMNTEAFF | TGTGCCAGCTCGTATGGCATGAACACTGAAGCTTTCTTT
TRBJ2-7 | TRBV29-1 | . | . | CSVEREYEQYF | TGCAGCGTCGAAAGGGAGTACGAGCAGTACTTC
TRBJ2-7 | TRBV27 | . | once | CASSPRSYEQYF | TGTGCCAGCAGTCCCCGCTCCTACGAGCAGTACTTC
TRBJ2-5 | TRBV11-3 | . | . | CASSSDWDKEETQYF | TGTGCCAGCAGCTCCGACTGGGACAAAGAAGAGACCCAGTACTTC
TRBJ2-1 | TRBV2 | . | . | CASLSGSSLGNEQFF | TGTGCCAGCCTTTCAGGCAGTTCCCTTGGGAATGAGCAGTTCTTC
TRBJ2-1 | TRBV9 | . | . | CASSARGGDEQFF | TGTGCCAGCAGCGCCCGAGGGGGGGATGAGCAGTTCTTC
TRBJ2-7 | TRBV7-9 | . | once | CASSSRQAILYEQYF | TGTGCCAGCAGCTCCCGACAGGCGATCCTCTACGAGCAGTACTTC
TRBJ2-1 | TRBV7-2 | . | once | CASSLAGSSYNEQFF | TGTGCCAGCAGCTTAGCCGGGAGCTCCTACAATGAGCAGTTCTTC
TRBJ2-5 | TRBV10-2 | TRBD1 | . | CASSDHGQGETQYF | TGCGCCAGCAGTGATCACGGACAGGGAGAGACCCAGTACTTC
TRBJ1-1 | TRBV29-1 | TRBD1 | . | CSADRGNTEAFF | TGCAGCGCAGACAGGGGTAACACTGAAGCTTTCTTT
TRBJ1-2 | TRBV18 | TRBD1 | . | CASSPEVTGGDYGYTF | TGTGCCAGCTCACCTGAAGTAACAGGGGGGGACTATGGCTACACCTTC
TRBJ1-2 | TRBV9 | . | . | CASSLQGYGYTF | TGTGCCAGCAGCTTACAGGGCTATGGCTACACCTTC
TRBJ1-6 | TRBV9 | . | . | CASSVGPEDPPLHF | TGTGCCAGCAGCGTAGGTCCGGAGGACCCACCCCTCCACTTT
TRBJ2-6 | TRBV13 | TRBD1 | . | CASSYFDRAFSGANVLTF | TGTGCCAGCAGTTACTTTGACAGGGCCTTCTCTGGGGCCAACGTCCTGACTTTC
TRBJ1-3 | TRBV5-1 | TRBD1 | . | CASSPNPTGGSGNTIYF | TGCGCCAGCAGCCCAAACCCGACAGGGGGTTCGGGAAACACCATATATTTT
TRBJ2-4 | TRBV2 | . | . | CASRPRGELKNIQYF | TGTGCCAGCAGGCCCCGAGGGGAACTCAAAAACATTCAGTACTTC
TRBJ1-6 | TRBV5-3 | TRBD1 | . | CARSLGSGTGPLYNSPLHF | TGTGCCAGAAGCTTGGGATCTGGGACAGGGCCCCTCTATAATTCACCCCTCCACTTT
TRBJ2-7 | TRBV4-3 | TRBD2 | . | CASSQDLRGDEQYF | TGCGCCAGCAGCCAAGATCTGCGGGGGGACGAGCAGTACTTC
TRBJ1-5 | TRBV11-3 | TRBD1 | . | CASSETGVQPQHF | TGTGCCAGCAGCGAGACAGGGGTCCAGCCCCAGCATTTT
TRBJ2-3 | TRBV5-1 | . | . | CASSLKKNTDTQYF | TGCGCCAGCAGCTTAAAGAAAAACACAGATACGCAGTATTTT
TRBJ1-1 | TRBV2 | . | . | CASQRTAMNTEAFF | TGTGCCAGCCAAAGGACAGCGATGAACACTGAAGCTTTCTTT
TRBJ1-1 | TRBV27 | . | . | CASSPPTGGVTEAFF | TGTGCCAGCAGTCCCCCCACAGGAGGGGTAACTGAAGCTTTCTTT
TRBJ1-2 | TRBV4-2 | . | . | CASSQDYGPGLGDGYTF | TGTGCCAGCAGCCAAGATTACGGCCCAGGACTCGGGGATGGCTACACCTTC
TRBJ1-5 | TRBV5-1 | TRBD1 | . | CASSLAPRDRGNQPQHF | TGCGCCAGCAGCTTGGCTCCCCGGGACAGGGGTAATCAGCCCCAGCATTTT
TRBJ2-5 | TRBV6-6 | . | . | CASSYSQGVETQYF | TGTGCCAGCAGTTACTCACAGGGAGTAGAGACCCAGTACTTC
TRBJ1-1 | TRBV5-8 | . | . | CASSLGDTEAFF | TGTGCCAGCAGCTTGGGAGACACTGAAGCTTTCTTT
TRBJ2-2 | TRBV7-2 | . | . | CASSSYSGKSGELFF | TGTGCCAGCAGCTCGTATTCAGGGAAGTCCGGGGAGCTGTTTTTT
TRBJ2-5 | TRBV9 | . | . | CASSTWATQETQYF | TGTGCCAGCAGCACTTGGGCAACCCAAGAGACCCAGTACTTC
TRBJ1-5 | TRBV9 | TRBD1 | . | CASSAGPRGNSNQPQHF | TGTGCCAGCAGCGCCGGGCCCAGGGGGAATAGCAATCAGCCCCAGCATTTT
TRBJ2-7 | TRBV7-8 | TRBD1 | . | CASSLEGTGDEQYF | TGTGCCAGCAGCTTAGAGGGGACAGGGGACGAGCAGTACTTC
TRBJ2-5 | TRBV5-5 | . | . | CASSLTGSETQYF | TGTGCCAGCAGCTTGACAGGCTCGGAGACCCAGTACTTC
TRBJ2-7 | TRBV7-2 | TRBD2 | . | CASRWTSGTDYEQYF | TGTGCCAGCAGATGGACTAGCGGGACAGATTACGAGCAGTACTTC
TRBJ1-4 | TRBV7-3 | TRBD1 | . | CASGPSGGQGAHEKLFF | TGTGCCAGCGGACCTTCGGGGGGACAGGGGGCTCATGAAAAACTGTTTTTT
TRBJ2-7 | TRBV5-4 | . | . | CASSGSTGSSYEQYF | TGTGCGAGCAGCGGTTCGACTGGAAGCTCCTACGAGCAGTACTTC
TRBJ1-5 | TRBV25-1 | . | . | CASSEGSQPQHF | TGTGCCAGCAGTGAGGGAAGTCAGCCCCAGCATTTT
TRBJ1-1 | TRBV7-9 | . | . | CASSLVWGEAFF | TGTGCCAGCAGCTTAGTGTGGGGTGAAGCTTTCTTT
TRBJ1-5 | TRBV6-1 | . | . | CASSPRTASNQPQHF | TGTGCCAGCAGTCCACGGACAGCTAGCAATCAGCCCCAGCATTTT
TRBJ1-2 | TRBV4-3 | TRBD1 | medium-sized | CASSQGQGVGGYTF | TGCGCCAGCAGCCAAGGACAGGGGGTTGGTGGCTACACCTTC
TRBJ1-4 | TRBV7-9 | TRBD1 | . | CASSQTGAGEKLFF | TGTGCCAGCAGCCAGACAGGGGCGGGGGAAAAACTGTTTTTT